The 12 T cell receptor beta chains presented below share a single source sample, sequenced in a study of CD8 T cells in Susac syndrome. Reverse transcription of 0.5 to 1 ug RNA used random hexamers. Each CDR3 protein gets one entry after TCRdb re-called the immunoSEQ multiplex PCR reads with MiXCR. The table shows some 120,000 distinct CDR3 sequences, with about 93% occurring only once. The sequenced material came from CD8+ T cells from PBMCs. The receptors here all came from a human donor with multiple sclerosis.

CDR3: CASRPGQGNTGELFF. CDR3 sequence (DNA): TGTGCCAGCAGACCGGGACAGGGGAACACCGGGGAGCTGTTTTTT. The V gene is TRBV9, the J gene TRBJ2-2; 9 bases agree with TRBD1. CDR3 length equals 15 residues. With V trimmed by 5 bases and J by 1 base, 3 bases remained unmatched. Germline-derived CDR1 and CDR2 are SGDLS and YYNGEE.

This chain uses TRBV28 with TRBJ1-5; D remains ambiguous. This CDR3 is 16 amino acids long. Deletions cut 7 bases from V and 9 bases from J, with 25 bases between. Germline CDR1 is MDHEN and CDR2 is SYDVKM. The CDR3 here is CASTLDGHLAPRPQHF. The CDR3 bases are TGTGCCAGCACCCTGGACGGGCACCTCGCCCCCAGGCCCCAGCATTTT.

The chain employs TRBV29-1 and TRBJ1-1; 9 bases are shared with TRBD1. V shed 6 bases and J 6 bases; nucleotides not matched to a gene: 8. Germline-derived CDR1 and CDR2 are SQVTM and ANQGSEA. The CDR3 extends over 13 amino acids. CDR3 protein: CSVWTGDTPEAFF. The CDR3 coding sequence is TGCAGCGTCTGGACAGGGGATACGCCTGAAGCTTTCTTT.

This chain connects TRBV7-2 to TRBJ2-1; the match to TRBD1 covers 11 bases. The CDR3 has 16 residues. In germline, CDR1 is SGHTA, CDR2 FQGNSA. Trimming at V came to 5 bases and at J to 5 bases, leaving 8 bases not matched to a gene. This CDR3 reads CASSVFRDRGNNEQFF. CDR3 sequence (DNA): TGTGCCAGCAGCGTATTCCGGGACAGGGGGAACAATGAGCAGTTCTTC.

This chain uses TRBV4-3 with TRBJ2-1, with D possibly matching TRBD1 (5 bases). The CDR3 length is 16 residues. Trimming took 3 bases from V and 0 from J, leaving 12 bases between them. CDR1 and CDR2 from the germline V gene are LGHNA and YSLEER. The CDR3 nucleotides read TGCGCCAGCAGCCATTGGGGCTACGCCTCCTACAATGAGCAGTTCTTC. Residues: CASSHWGYASYNEQFF.

The CDR3 loop reads CASSSQGAENTIYF. The CDR3 DNA follows: TGTGCCAGCAGCTCACAGGGGGCAGAAAACACCATATATTTT. The rearrangement links TRBV11-2 to TRBJ1-3; 9 bases line up with TRBD1. Germline trimming cut 4 bases from V and 6 bases from J; bases unmatched to any gene: 4. The V gene's germline CDR1 is SGHAT and CDR2 FQNNGV. This CDR3 has 14 amino acids.

CDR3 coding DNA: TGTGCCAGCAGAGCCCCAGGTCCTGAGCCCGGCTACACCTTC. This sequence encodes CASRAPGPEPGYTF. The chain has TRBV2 and TRBJ1-2; D remains ambiguous. Germline V CDR1 and CDR2: SNHLY, FYNNEI. V gave up 6 bases and J gave up 8 bases, with 19 bases separating them. The CDR3 consists of 14 residues.

The chain recombines TRBV11-2 with TRBJ2-1; D uncertain. The germline V and J ends were trimmed by 5 bases and 7 bases, with 12 bases remaining between them. The V gene's germline CDR1 is SGHAT and CDR2 FQNNGV. The CDR3 is 13 residues long. The CDR3 is CASSLIGLNEQFF. In DNA, the CDR3 is TGTGCCAGCAGCCTAATCGGGCTAAATGAGCAGTTCTTC. Full variable domain (missing parts from reference TRBV11-2 and TRBJ2-1): EAGVAQSPRYKIIEKRQSVAFWCNPISGHATLYWYQQILGQGPKLLIQFQNNGVVDDSQLPKDRFSAERLKGVDSTLKIQPAKLEDSAVYLCASSLIGLNEQFFGPGTRLTVL.

The chain carries TRBV4-1 and TRBJ2-2, with D tentatively TRBD2 (5 bases). CDR1 is MGHRA and CDR2 is YSYEKL in the germline V gene. The germline V and J ends were trimmed by 1 base and 1 base, with 16 bases remaining between them. The CDR3 has 18 residues. The CDR3 DNA reads TGCGCCAGCAGCCAAGGAGGAGTCGGACTGGTGAACACCGGGGAGCTGTTTTTT. Its protein product is CASSQGGVGLVNTGELFF.

J is TRBJ2-5 and V is TRBV28, with 7 bases that match TRBD1. This CDR3 contains 15 residues. Losses at the gene ends were 5 bases for V and 3 bases for J; bases not matched to a gene: 9. Germline CDR1 is MDHEN and CDR2 is SYDVKM. In nucleotides, the CDR3 is TGTGCCAGCAGTCAACCTTCCGACAGGGAAGAGACCCAGTACTTC. Protein product: CASSQPSDREETQYF.

The J gene is TRBJ2-2, the V gene TRBV29-1; 11 nucleotides line up with TRBD2. The CDR3 extends over 15 amino acids. Germline V gene sequence: CDR1 SQVTM, CDR2 ANQGSEA. The V and J ends lost 5 bases and 3 bases, in that order; junction bases with no gene match: 5. The CDR3 loop is CSVLAGGRDTGELFF. CDR3 nucleotide sequence: TGCAGCGTTTTAGCGGGAGGGCGAGACACCGGGGAGCTGTTTTTT.

This chain joins TRBV7-6 and TRBJ2-5; 8 bases line up with TRBD2. The ends lost 0 bases at V and 3 bases at J; junction bases unmatched: 9. The V gene's germline CDR1 is SGHVS and CDR2 FNYEAQ. This CDR3 region has 17 residues. CDR3 sequence (DNA): TGTGCCAGCAGCTTAGCGCTGACTGGGACTAGTAAAGAGACCCAGTACTTC. Translation gives CASSLALTGTSKETQYF.